The 27 T cell receptor beta chains below come from one sample, sequenced in a study of blood T cell repertoires in COVID-19. Sequencing was performed with immunoSEQ multiplex PCR; in TCRdb, only in-frame clones are kept and a portion is missing. The sample yields about 50,000 clones, around 82% seen once. Sequencing was carried out using peripheral blood. The receptors were sampled from a woman aged 55-69 years with acute or convalescent COVID-19.

This rearrangement joins TRBV5-1 to TRBJ1-4; D not certain. Germline lookup yields CDR1 SGHRS and CDR2 YFSETQ. V shed 1 base and J shed 9 bases, with 16 bases lying between them. The CDR3 length is 15 residues. In nucleotides, the CDR3 is TGCGCCAGCAGCTTGAGTACGGGAGACGGGAAAAAACTGTTTTTT. Translated, it gives CASSLSTGDGKKLFF.

The DNA for the CDR3 is TGTGCCAGCTCACCAAACAGGGAAAGCAATCAGCCCCAGCATTTT. This sequence encodes CASSPNRESNQPQHF. This chain connects TRBV18 to TRBJ1-5, with D possibly TRBD1 on 6 matching bases. Germline values: CDR1 KGHSH, CDR2 LQKENI. This CDR3 has 15 amino acids. The V end was cut by 2 bases, the J end by 1 base, with 9 bases between. The full variable domain, completed using reference TRBV18 and TRBJ1-5, is NAGVMQNPRHLVRRRGQEARLRCSPMKGHSHVYWYRQLPEEGLKFMVYLQKENIIDESGMPKERFSAEFPKEGPSILRIQQVVRGDSAAYFCASSPNRESNQPQHFGDGTRLSIL.

The rearrangement joins TRBV6-1 to TRBJ2-7, with 7 bases aligning to TRBD2. The V segment lost 2 bases and the J segment 5 bases; nucleotides outside the gene matches: 15. Germline CDR1 is MNHNS and CDR2 is SASEGT. The CDR3 extends over 17 amino acids. The CDR3 DNA is TGTGCCAGCAGTGAACGTCCGCGGGGGAGGTCTATCCACGAGCAGTACTTC. Its translation is CASSERPRGRSIHEQYF.

This chain uses TRBV19 with TRBJ1-2, with 7 bases fitting TRBD1. This CDR3 is built from 16 residues. Losses at the gene ends were 4 bases for V and 5 bases for J; bases not matched to a gene: 13. Germline V gene data show CDR1 as LNHDA and CDR2 as SQIVND (reference sequence). CDR3 region: CASSTRRDRQLYGYTF. The CDR3 DNA reads as TGTGCCAGTAGTACCCGGAGGGACAGACAACTTTATGGCTACACCTTC.

The CDR3, as DNA: TGTGCCAGTAGTATGTTCGGGGGCACTGAAGCTTTCTTT. The encoded protein is CASSMFGGTEAFF. The chain employs TRBV19 and TRBJ1-1, with D possibly matching TRBD1 (5 bases). The CDR3 loop spans 13 amino acids. Germline-derived CDR1 and CDR2 are LNHDA and SQIVND (reference sequence). V shed 3 bases and J shed 4 bases, with 9 bases lying between them.

This clone is a singleton in its sample. The chain uses TRBV27 and TRBJ2-1; 12 bases align to TRBD2. Germline-derived CDR1 and CDR2 are MNHEY and SMNVEV (reference sequence). Trimming at V came to 3 bases and at J to 1 base, leaving 1 base not matched to a gene. The CDR3 contains 16 residues. The CDR3 sequence: CASSFTSGGSYNEQFF. Here the CDR3 DNA reads TGTGCCAGCAGTTTCACTAGCGGGGGGTCCTACAATGAGCAGTTCTTC.

The V and J genes are TRBV19 and TRBJ1-2, with 9 bases identical to TRBD1. The CDR3 covers 14 residues. Unmatched junction bases numbered 2, after V lost 4 bases and J lost 2 bases. CDR1 is LNHDA and CDR2 is SQIVND in the germline V gene (reference sequence). CDR3 DNA sequence: TGTGCCAGTAGTAGCGGACAGGGGAACTATGGCTACACCTTC. It encodes CASSSGQGNYGYTF. The full variable domain, with the rest looked up from reference TRBV19 and TRBJ1-2, is DGGITQSPKYLFRKEGQNVTLSCEQNLNHDAMYWYRQDPGQGLRLIYYSQIVNDFQKGDIAEGYSVSREKKESFPLTVTSAQKNPTAFYLCASSSGQGNYGYTFGSGTRLTVV.

This sequence joins TRBV28 and TRBJ2-2, with 7 positions matching TRBD2. V lost 6 bases, J lost 0 bases, and 7 bases stayed unmatched. The germline V gene encodes CDR1 MDHEN and CDR2 SYDVKM. The CDR3 is 16 residues long. CDR3 region: CASSDPGGTNTGELFF. The CDR3 DNA sequence: TGTGCCAGCAGCGACCCCGGGGGGACGAACACCGGGGAGCTGTTTTTT. The full variable domain, in which reference TRBV28 and TRBJ2-2 provide the parts outside the CDR3, is DVKVTQSSRYLVKRTGEKVFLECVQDMDHENMFWYRQDPGLGLRLIYFSYDVKMKEKGDIPEGYSVSREKKERFSLILESASTNQTSMYLCASSDPGGTNTGELFFGEGSRLTVL.

The rearrangement joins TRBV5-5 to TRBJ2-5, with a weak D call TRBD2 (6 bases). Germline values: CDR1 SGHKS, CDR2 YYEKEE (reference sequence). Trimming left V 3 bases short and J 4 bases short, with 16 bases between. The CDR3 runs to 15 residues. For the CDR3, the DNA is TGTGCCAGCAGCTCCCTTGGGGGGAGGAGAGAGACCCAGTACTTC. Protein sequence: CASSSLGGRRETQYF.

The chain employs TRBV5-5 and TRBJ1-5; TRBD1 aligns across 9 bases. With 4 bases clipped from V and 0 bases from J, the junction kept 11 bases outside the gene matches. The CDR3 has 18 residues. Germline lookup yields CDR1 SGHKS and CDR2 YYEKEE (reference sequence). The CDR3 is CASSPVQGAGHSNQPQHF. The CDR3 coding sequence is TGTGCCAGCAGCCCTGTACAGGGGGCCGGGCATAGCAATCAGCCCCAGCATTTT. Full variable domain (remainder filled in from reference TRBV5-5 and TRBJ1-5): DAGVTQSPTHLIKTRGQQVTLRCSPISGHKSVSWYQQVLGQGPQFIFQYYEKEERGRGNFPDRFSARQFPNYSSELNVNALLLGDSALYLCASSPVQGAGHSNQPQHFGDGTRLSIL.

This chain joins TRBV5-1 and TRBJ2-6; 7 positions agree with TRBD1. J lost 1 base, V lost 3 bases, and 19 bases had no gene match. The length of the CDR3 is 21 residues. The germline V gene encodes CDR1 SGHRS and CDR2 YFSETQ. CDR3 in DNA: TGCGCCAGCAGCTGGAACCGGGACAGAAGTGTCAAGGGGTCTGGGGCCAACGTCCTGACTTTC. Translation gives CASSWNRDRSVKGSGANVLTF.

The V call is TRBV5-6, the J call TRBJ1-4; TRBD1 is a possible D gene (6 bases). The CDR3 is 14 residues long. Trimming stripped 0 bases from V and 5 bases from J, with 8 bases between. CDR1 and CDR2 (germline): SGHDT, YYEEEE. The chain's CDR3 is CASSLVQGNEKLFF. The CDR3 DNA reads TGTGCCAGCAGCTTGGTACAGGGCAATGAAAAACTGTTTTTT.

V gene TRBV7-3 combines with J gene TRBJ2-1, with 12 positions matching TRBD2. J was trimmed by 9 bases and V by 4 bases; bases with no gene match: 13. Germline values: CDR1 SGHTA, CDR2 FQGTGA. CDR3 length equals 17 residues. DNA for the CDR3: TGTGCCAGCAGCTCCCAACCCCTAGCGGGGGGGGCGAGTGAGCAGTTCTTC. Protein sequence: CASSSQPLAGGASEQFF.

The V call is TRBV6-5, the J call TRBJ2-1; no firm D call. CDR3 length: 13 residues. The germline gives CDR1 MNHEY, CDR2 SVGAGI. The V and J ends lost 6 bases and 4 bases respectively, with 10 bases between them. The CDR3 nucleotides are TGTGCCAGCAGACCCGACTTATACAATGAGCAGTTCTTC. This gives the protein CASRPDLYNEQFF.

The chain is built from TRBV6-5 and TRBJ2-5, with a tentative D call TRBD2 (5 bases). CDR1 and CDR2 (germline): MNHEY, SVGAGI. V was clipped by 5 bases and J by 1 base, with 11 bases between them. The CDR3 loop spans 14 amino acids. CDR3 sequence (DNA): TGTGCCAGCAGTAGGACTGTAACCCAAGAGACCCAGTACTTC. The encoded protein is CASSRTVTQETQYF.

In this sample, this clone turned up a few times. The chain is built from TRBV23-1 and TRBJ1-5, with D possibly TRBD1 on 5 matching bases. TRBV23-1 is designated an ORF whose function remains uncertain. The CDR3 spans 14 residues. V lost 8 bases, J lost 6 bases, and 17 bases lay in between. The CDR3 nucleotides read TGCGCCAGCGCCCCCCAGAGGGACTGTCAGCCCCAGCATTTT. Its protein is CASAPQRDCQPQHF.

CDR3 loop: CASSLQGSQPQHF. In nucleotides, the CDR3 is TGTGCCAGCAGTCTACAGGGGAGCCAGCCCCAGCATTTT. This sequence joins TRBV2 and TRBJ1-5, with 7 nucleotides matching TRBD1. Losses at the gene ends were 5 bases for V and 7 bases for J; bases not matched to a gene: 5. The CDR3 totals 13 residues. CDR1 and CDR2 from the germline V gene are SNHLY and FYNNEI. Looking up the rest from reference TRBV2 and TRBJ1-5 gives the full variable domain: EPEVTQTPSHQVTQMGQEVILRCVPISNHLYFYWYRQILGQKVEFLVSFYNNEISEKSEIFDDQFSVERPDGSNFTLKIRSTKLEDSAMYFCASSLQGSQPQHFGDGTRLSIL.

Details on this clone: In the same sample, other DNA sequences code for this CDR3. This chain uses TRBV3-1 (or the pseudogene TRBV3-2) with TRBJ2-1; the match to TRBD2 covers 8 bases. Germline lookup yields CDR1 LGHDT and CDR2 YNNKEL (reference sequence). CDR3 size: 14 residues. V was pared by 2 bases and J by 10 bases, with 7 bases of the junction left unmatched. CDR3 in DNA: TGTGCCAGCAGCCAACTCGGGGGGGCCGGGGAGCAGTTCTTC. It encodes CASSQLGGAGEQFF.

The CDR3 region is CASSLVAGEFNGYTF. In DNA, the CDR3 is TGTGCCAGCAGCTTAGTGGCAGGGGAATTTAATGGCTACACCTTC. The chain joins TRBV7-9 to TRBJ1-2; the D gene is possibly TRBD1 (6 bases). The V end lost 1 base, the J end lost 6 bases, and 15 bases lay between the germline ends. Germline values: CDR1 SEHNR, CDR2 FQNEAQ (reference sequence). This CDR3 has 15 residues.

This chain uses TRBV7-6 with TRBJ1-1; D remains unclear. V dropped 1 base and J dropped 3 bases, with 6 bases sitting between them. There are 13 residues in the CDR3. CDR1 SGHVS and CDR2 FNYEAQ come from the germline V gene. The CDR3 DNA sequence: TGTGCCAGCAGCTTAGGTCCGGACACTGAAGCTTTCTTT. Its protein product is CASSLGPDTEAFF.

This clone was detected a few times. The V gene is TRBV19, the J gene TRBJ1-4; TRBD1 might be the D (6 bases). CDR3 length: 14 residues. Looked up from germline, CDR1 is LNHDA and CDR2 is SQIVND (reference sequence). The V end was cut by 8 bases, the J end by 1 base, with 11 bases between. The CDR3 region is CASSNRVTNEKLFF. CDR3 nucleotides: TGTGCCAGTTCGAACAGGGTAACTAATGAAAAACTGTTTTTT.

The chain combines TRBV7-2 with TRBJ2-5; 11 positions agree with TRBD2. The length of the CDR3 is 18 residues. The V gene end was trimmed by 7 bases and the J gene end by 5 bases; junction bases not matched to a gene: 18. Germline V lookup: CDR1 SGHTA, CDR2 FQGNSA. The CDR3 DNA is TGTGCCAGCAAAAGATCCGGGACTAGCGGCACGGGAATGGAGACCCAGTACTTC. It is translated as CASKRSGTSGTGMETQYF.

The table lists this clone with a few counts. This chain joins TRBV15 and TRBJ2-7; weak D call: TRBD1 (6 bases). The CDR3 covers 17 residues. Trimming removed 4 bases from V and 3 bases from J, with 22 bases in between. Looked up from germline, CDR1 is LNHNV and CDR2 is YYDKDF (reference sequence). CDR3 bases: TGTGCCACCAGCACCACAAACCCGGGACAAGGGGGCTACGAGCAGTACTTC. Its protein is CATSTTNPGQGGYEQYF.

This rearrangement joins TRBV9 to TRBJ2-2, with D unclear. This CDR3 is 17 amino acids long. Germline V gene sequence: CDR1 SGDLS, CDR2 YYNGEE. Trimming shortened V by 0 bases and J by 1 base, and 13 bases separated the two germline ends. Written as DNA, the CDR3 is TGTGCCAGCAGCGTAGCCCACTCCCCCGGGAACACCGGGGAGCTGTTTTTT. Protein product: CASSVAHSPGNTGELFF.

As to this clone: The junction and the germline gene differ at one end; a read error may be behind it. The V and J genes are TRBV28 and TRBJ2-7; D perhaps matches TRBD1 (6 bases). The V gene's germline CDR1 is MDHEN and CDR2 SYDVKM. This CDR3 region has 12 residues. The CDR3 DNA sequence: TGTGCCAGCAGTTTACCCCGAAGACAGGCCTCCTTC. This translates into CASSLPRRQASF.

This chain connects TRBV28 to TRBJ1-5; D may be TRBD1 (5 bases). V was trimmed by 6 bases and J by 4 bases, leaving 22 bases between them. Germline V CDR1 and CDR2: MDHEN, SYDVKM. The CDR3 spans 17 residues. This CDR3 reads CASRLLRWGESNQPQHF. DNA of the CDR3: TGTGCCAGCAGACTCCTCCGGTGGGGGGAATCGAATCAGCCCCAGCATTTT.

V is TRBV9 and J is TRBJ2-3; 8 bases match TRBD2. This CDR3 is built from 14 residues. Germline V gives CDR1 SGDLS, CDR2 YYNGEE. V dropped 4 bases and J dropped 3; count of bases not matched to a gene: 4. The CDR3 nucleotides are TGTGCCAGCAGCCCCATAGCGGGGACAGATACGCAGTATTTT. Protein: CASSPIAGTDTQYF.